This entry lists 8 T cell receptor beta chains sequenced from one sample in a study of post-analysis software for immune sequencing data. The TCR beta cDNA libraries carried unique molecular identifiers. TCRdb itself ran the PCR reads through MiXCR, one entry per CDR3 protein. The sample records hundreds of thousands of distinct CDR3 sequences, about 60% being singletons. Their antigen targets remain unknown. Study-wide findings and caveats: TRBV segments more frequent in patients than in controls numbered five and included TRBV5-6, TRBV5-1 and TRBV20-1.

What was sequenced was blood. All receptors come from a girl aged 2 to 9 with multiple sclerosis.

This clonotype was counted a single time. CDR3 residues: CASSLNSGRFNEQFF. In nucleotides, the CDR3 is TGTGCCAGCAGCTTAAATAGCGGGAGGTTCAATGAGCAGTTCTTC. The chain links TRBV7-2 to TRBJ2-1; TRBD2 matches at 10 bases. The CDR3 is made up of 15 amino acids. V was clipped by 2 bases and J by 6 bases; unmatched bases: 4. Germline loops: CDR1 SGHTA, CDR2 FQGNSA. Combining the CDR3 with reference TRBV7-2 and TRBJ2-1 gives the whole variable domain GAGVSQSPSNKVTEKGKDVELRCDPISGHTALYWYRQSLGQGLEFLIYFQGNSAPDKSGLPSDRFSAERTGGSVSTLTIQRTQQEDSAVYLCASSLNSGRFNEQFFGPGTRLTVL.

The V and J genes are TRBV5-1 and TRBJ2-1; TRBD1 might be the D (5 bases). The germline gives CDR1 SGHRS, CDR2 YFSETQ. The CDR3 is made up of 15 amino acids. Trimming left V 0 bases short and J 1 base short, with 8 bases between. The CDR3 is CASSLEDRSYNEQFF. The CDR3 bases are TGCGCCAGCAGCTTGGAAGACAGATCCTACAATGAGCAGTTCTTC.

The J gene is TRBJ2-7, the V gene TRBV16; 7 bases align to TRBD2. Unmatched junction bases numbered 5, after V lost 4 bases and J lost 2 bases. Germline V lookup: CDR1 KGHSY, CDR2 FQNENV. The CDR3 is 14 amino acids. The DNA for the CDR3 is TGTGCCAGCAGCCGGGGGGGACTAACCTACGAGCAGTACTTC. Translating it yields CASSRGGLTYEQYF.

J is TRBJ2-1 and V is TRBV11-2, with 7 positions matching TRBD1. The CDR3 runs to 16 residues. J was trimmed by 3 bases and V by 5 bases; bases with no gene match: 10. Per germline, CDR1 SGHAT and CDR2 FQNNGV. The chain's CDR3 is CASSRHLGQVYNEQFF. Here the CDR3 DNA reads TGTGCCAGCAGCCGACACCTAGGACAGGTCTACAATGAGCAGTTCTTC.

The gene calls are TRBV10-2 and TRBJ1-5, with TRBD1 matching over 8 bases. The CDR3 totals 16 residues. Germline V gene sequence: CDR1 WSHSY, CDR2 SAAADI. With V trimmed by 2 bases and J by 6 bases, 9 bases remained unmatched. This CDR3 is CASSEAGQGESQPQHF. The DNA for the CDR3 is TGCGCCAGCAGTGAGGCAGGACAGGGTGAAAGTCAGCCCCAGCATTTT.

The chain couples TRBV7-8 to TRBJ2-7; TRBD2 aligns across 9 bases. The junction had 9 bases not matched to a gene; V was cut back by 6 bases and J by 3 bases. Germline CDR1 SGHVS, CDR2 FQNEAQ. CDR3 length: 15 residues. CDR3 loop: CASSAGTSLLYEQYF. CDR3 bases: TGTGCCAGCAGTGCTGGGACTAGCCTCCTCTACGAGCAGTACTTC.

The CDR3 DNA reads TGTGCCAGCAGCCCGCCGCGGCTAGCGAGCCAAGAGACCCAGTACTTC. It translates to CASSPPRLASQETQYF. The chain is built from TRBV7-2 and TRBJ2-5; D is possibly TRBD2 (6 bases). This CDR3 is 16 amino acids long. V was clipped by 5 bases and J by 1 base, with 17 bases between them. Germline CDR1 is SGHTA and CDR2 is FQGNSA.

This clonotype appeared a single time. V gene TRBV5-1 combines with J gene TRBJ2-3; 12 nucleotides agree with TRBD2. This CDR3 has 17 residues. Per germline, CDR1 SGHRS and CDR2 YFSETQ. The ends lost 4 bases at V and 4 bases at J; junction bases unmatched: 10. The CDR3 here is CASSVLSGTSGSDTQYF. In nucleotides, the CDR3 is TGCGCCAGCAGCGTACTCTCAGGGACTAGCGGGTCAGATACGCAGTATTTT.